The TCR beta chain under discussion was sequenced for a study of T cell clonality in common variable immunodeficiency (dated by TCRdb to 2014 to 2015). Broad study findings and their caveats: CVID TCRbeta sequences were reported to have fewer deletions and N-nucleotide insertions and to lack highly modified clones with 13 or more V deletions. It was noted by the authors that sequencing of the repertoires of T cell subpopulations would be needed to clarify the cause of the increased clonality in CVID. Correlations of repertoire features with clinical complications were constrained by heterogeneity among patients within the CVID cohort. Although equal DNA input was used, an average of about 80,000 unique sequences per sample was obtained for controls, compared with about 31,547 for CVID samples. TCRbeta clonality was higher in CVID subjects than in healthy controls (t-test p = 0.018), and the increase was most characteristic of about a third of subjects. Healthy controls shared more TCRbeta clones with each other than CVID subjects shared among themselves (p < 0.0001).

Standard criteria were used to diagnose CVID, namely serum IgG, IgA and/or IgM reduced below the normal range together with specific antibody deficiency. There were around 45 subjects in the CVID group (approximately 15 female and 30 or so male), ranging in age from 9 to 64 years, with a mean age of about 40. Both CVID patients and healthy controls were predominantly of Caucasian heritage. At the time of study participation, every CVID subject had been on replacement immunoglobulin therapy for one year or longer. At the time of blood collection, no CVID subject was ill or was being treated with immunomodulatory or immunosuppressive medication. Heparinized peripheral whole blood samples of 5 to 8 ml were collected from each donor. TCRbeta CDR3 repertoires were sequenced from genomic DNA of adults with common variable immune deficiency (CVID) and healthy adult controls. Diluted blood was density-centrifuged over Hypaque 1077 or Ficoll-Paque to isolate peripheral blood mononuclear cells. Genomic DNA was obtained from unsorted mononuclear cells through either Qiagen column purification or a centrifugation-based method.

A remark on this clone: What antigen it recognizes has not been identified.

CVID samples and control samples contributed equivalent amounts of genomic DNA as sequencing input. For every sample, a 60 bp segment covering the rearranged TCRbeta CDR3 region was amplified and then sequenced. The immunoSEQ assay, a bias-corrected multiplex PCR combined with high-throughput sequencing, was used for TCRbeta amplification. The source study handled its data this way. Every unique nucleotide sequence was considered a clone and was annotated with V, D and J genes, copy number and frequency. Sequences were labeled productive if in frame, and non-productive if out of frame or containing stop codons. As previously described, Shannon's entropy was used to calculate clonality. The predicted amino acid sequences of productive clones were used to derive mean CDR3 Kyte-Doolittle hydropathy. Using the R hclust function, scaled V gene usage was clustered hierarchically with Manhattan distance and complete linkage. Clone sharing by CDR3 amino acid sequence was assessed by resampling 12 repertoires per group over 100 rounds. The repertoires were searched for over 55 published EBV-specific and almost 250 published CMV-specific TCRbeta sequences. Analysis left out two CVID samples that produced under 10,000 sequences, so 40 to 50 CVID repertoires remained. The immuneACCESS repertoire file appears here via TCRdb, limited to in-frame rearrangements. These files lack a portion of the clones; in checked studies, under half of the deficit traces to unresolved V genes, and the cause of the others is not known. The DNA was the basis for D and trimming; V, J and clone size are from that table. With about 20,000 clones recorded, this sample contains no clone counted only once. The top ten hold under 3% of the sample.

The TCR sequence derives from a human donor with common variable immunodeficiency. Input material: peripheral blood mononuclear cells.

The part of the CDR3 DNA that was read is TGCGCCAGCAGCTTGAATACAGGCAGGAGCACTGAA. The resulting protein is CASSLNTGRSTE. The entire CDR3 reads CASSLNTGRSTEAFF. Rearrangement joined TRBV5-1 to TRBJ1-1, with a weak D call of TRBD1 (5 bases match). The CDR3 end falls 3 residues outside the read, so it is completed with the germline J gene. The CDR3 runs 15 residues from the cysteine to the phenylalanine. The DNA shown is the part of the CDR3 that was read: 36 bases, in frame from base 1. The trim is 1 base for V and 4 bases for J, with a gap of 14 bases between the germline ends. CDR1 SGHRS and CDR2 YFSETQ are derived from the germline V gene.